One sample yielded the 10 T cell receptor beta chains listed below, sequenced in a study of regulatory T cells in long-lasting Graves disease. Time point indicated: newly diagnosed GD, antithyroid drugs for less than 3 months. TCR sequences were obtained from RNA taken from PBMCs. Construction of TCR beta libraries relied on iRepertoire HTBI primers and on Arm-PCR targeting CDR3 regions. Each CDR3 protein is one row after TCRdb ran MiXCR on the multiplex PCR reads. The sample lists about 400,000 distinct CDR3 sequences; approximately 15% were seen once. These same data were also listed under a study on T cells in Graves' hyperthyroidism and ophthalmopathy.

Sequenced material: peripheral blood mononuclear cells (PBMCs), taken at new diagnosis, from a patient treated with antithyroid drugs. The receptors derive from a woman aged 40 to 50 with Graves disease.

In its sample, this clonotype was seen many times. This may be a read error, as it is one base from a much larger clone. The chain has TRBV7-9 and TRBJ1-2; no clear D. The CDR3 sequence is 12 residues long. Looked up from germline, CDR1 is SEHNR and CDR2 is FQNEAQ (reference sequence). Trimming shortened V by 4 bases and J by 2 bases, and 5 bases separated the two germline ends. The CDR3 spells CASSSENYGYTF. The DNA of the CDR3 is TGTGCCAGCAGCTCAGAGAACTATGGCTACACCTTC.

CDR3 sequence reads: CSARSPENTIYF. CDR3 nucleotides: TGCAGTGCTAGGAGTCCTGAAAACACCATATATTTT. The rearrangement joins TRBV20-1 to TRBJ1-3, with D hard to call. Trimming left V 3 bases short and J 6 bases short, with 9 bases between. The V gene's germline CDR1 is DFQATT and CDR2 SNEGSKA (reference sequence). The CDR3 spans 12 residues.

The sample holds many counts of this clonotype. This sequence joins TRBV28 and TRBJ1-1, with D uncertain. CDR3 size: 15 residues. Germline V gene sequence: CDR1 MDHEN, CDR2 SYDVKM. Trimming shortened V by 6 bases and J by 4 bases, and 18 bases separated the two germline ends. The CDR3 sequence: CASRSPSRFSTEAFF. Written as DNA, the CDR3 is TGTGCCAGCAGGTCCCCGTCGCGCTTTAGCACTGAAGCTTTCTTT.

Worth noting for this clonotype: A much larger clone differs by one base, so this may be a read error. This sequence joins TRBV6-1 and TRBJ1-1; maybe TRBD1 (5 bases). The CDR3 runs 14 residues. Trimming cost V 0 bases and J 9 bases, with 14 bases left between them. Looked up from germline, CDR1 is MNHNS and CDR2 is SASEGT. The CDR3 nucleotides are TGTGCCAGCAGTGAAGCCGCTGGGACTCGAAAAGCTTTCTTT. The encoded protein is CASSEAAGTRKAFF.

This clonotype occurred many times. This chain joins TRBV12-5 and TRBJ2-7; the match to TRBD1 covers 8 bases. Germline-derived CDR1 and CDR2 are LGHNT and FRNRAP. This CDR3 has 17 amino acids. Losses at the gene ends were 3 bases for V and 6 bases for J; bases not matched to a gene: 16. CDR3 sequence (DNA): TGTGCTAGTGGTTTCTCCTTCCAGGGGGCCCCCCCCGGCGAGCAGTACTTC. Encoded protein: CASGFSFQGAPPGEQYF.

In its sample, this clonotype was seen many times. The chain employs TRBV10-2 and TRBJ2-7, with D perhaps assigned TRBD1 or TRBD2 (5 bases each). The CDR3 contains 15 residues. CDR1 is WSHSY and CDR2 is SAAADI in the germline V gene. The V end was cut by 2 bases, the J end by 1 base, with 12 bases between. The CDR3 here is CASSEVVGESYEQYF. Here the CDR3 DNA reads TGCGCCAGCAGTGAGGTCGTAGGGGAGTCCTACGAGCAGTACTTC.

The V gene is TRBV7-9, the J gene TRBJ1-4; 7 bases match TRBD1. The CDR3 has 16 amino acids. V lost 1 base to trimming and J lost 5 bases; unmatched junction nucleotides: 7. The V gene's germline CDR1 is SEHNR and CDR2 FQNEAQ (reference sequence). CDR3 protein: CASSLVLGQKNEKLFF. CDR3 sequence (DNA): TGTGCCAGCAGCTTAGTATTGGGACAGAAAAATGAAAAACTGTTTTTT.

This clonotype was seen a few times. The genes are TRBV5-6 and TRBJ2-1; D is possibly TRBD1 (8 bases). CDR3 length: 15 residues. The V end lost 3 bases, the J end lost 4 bases, and 14 bases lay between the germline ends. Germline V gives CDR1 SGHDT, CDR2 YYEEEE. This CDR3 is CASSWGGQAYNEQFF. CDR3 bases: TGTGCCAGCAGCTGGGGGGGACAGGCGTACAATGAGCAGTTCTTC.

Here the CDR3 DNA reads TGTGCCATCAGGGGGACAGGGGATGGTTCACCCCTCCACTTT. As protein: CAIRGTGDGSPLHF. The rearrangement uses TRBV10-3 and TRBJ1-6; TRBD1 agrees at 10 bases. The CDR3 covers 14 residues. Per the germline V gene, CDR1 is ENHRY and CDR2 is SYGVKD. The J segment lost 9 bases and the V segment lost 6 bases, leaving 5 bases of the junction unmatched.

This clonotype came up many times. The J gene is TRBJ2-5, the V gene TRBV7-8, with D tentatively TRBD1 (5 bases). Germline V gene data show CDR1 as SGHVS and CDR2 as FQNEAQ. The V and J ends lost 3 bases and 5 bases respectively, with 10 bases between them. The CDR3 totals 13 residues. This CDR3 is CASSLGQRETQYF. CDR3 in DNA: TGTGCCAGCAGCTTGGGGCAAAGGGAGACCCAGTACTTC. Filled out from reference TRBV7-8 and TRBJ2-5, the complete variable domain reads GAGVSQSPRYKVAKRGQDVALRCDPISGHVSLFWYQQALGQGPEFLTYFQNEAQLDKSGLPSDRFFAERPEGSVSTLKIQRTQQEDSAVYLCASSLGQRETQYFGPGTRLLVL.